The clone carrying this T cell receptor beta chain was counted at least ten times. The antigen is unknown. This CDR3 has 15 residues. Germline V lookup: CDR1 SGHTA, CDR2 FQGNSA. Unmatched junction bases numbered 11, after V lost 8 bases and J lost 3 bases. TCRdb reprocessed the 5' RACE reads with MiXCR, giving one entry per CDR3 protein. The table lists 70,000 to 90,000 distinct CDR3 sequences, around 6% of them singletons, with approximately 7.9% in the top ten. Noted time point: longitudinal time-point 2. PBMCs stored at -80 C, numbering 2 million, were the origin of the unsorted libraries. These data originate in a study of neurological immune-mediated disorders. Study conclusions and caveats: Subjects shared no identical expanded-clone CDR3 amino acid sequences, suggesting private TCR-beta repertoires in all groups. Patients with HTLV-1-associated myelopathy showed the most TCR clonal expansion. Those with multiple sclerosis showed the least, falling below healthy controls.

The chain joins TRBV7-2 to TRBJ2-5; TRBD2 agrees at 8 bases. The sequenced sample was PBMCs. The sequence was obtained from a woman in her sixties with multiple sclerosis. The CDR3 DNA reads as TGTGCCAGCGGCAAATCACTAGCGGCAAAAGAGACCCAGTACTTC. Residues: CASGKSLAAKETQYF.